This T cell receptor beta chain stems from a study of blood T cell repertoires in COVID-19. Only in-frame clones appear in the TCRdb table, and some are missing; sequencing was by immunoSEQ multiplex PCR. The table records over 120,000 clones, 84% of them present only once. Germline CDR1 reads MNHNS; CDR2 reads SASEGT. V was trimmed by 1 base and J by 5 bases, leaving 8 bases between them. The CDR3 loop spans 13 amino acids. The sequencing sample was made of peripheral blood. The V and J genes are TRBV6-1 and TRBJ1-1; no reliable D call. This TCR derives from a human donor in a cohort sampled during active COVID-19. CDR3: CASSEGANTEAFF. The CDR3 DNA follows: TGTGCCAGCAGTGAAGGGGCAAATACTGAAGCTTTCTTT.